These T cell receptor beta chains were read from a single sample in a study of blood T cell repertoires in COVID-19. TCRdb keeps only in-frame clones here, not all; method: immunoSEQ multiplex PCR. The repertoire holds tens of thousands of clones, with approximately 89% as singletons. The sample consisted of peripheral blood. The receptor set was obtained from a man aged 50-59 years with active COVID-19. Each CDR3 is given with its conserved first and last residue. Each record gives: V gene, D gene, J gene, clone size, CDR3 DNA, CDR3 protein. The D gene is left open where the match is weak. Clone size appears in some rows only: once, few, many, or a class for an expanded clone.

v_gene: TRBV19; d_gene: .; j_gene: TRBJ2-7; abundance: .; CDR3nt: TGTGCCAGTAGTATTCAGGGCACCTACGAGCAGTACTTC; CDR3aa: CASSIQGTYEQYF
v_gene: TRBV6-5; d_gene: .; j_gene: TRBJ1-1; abundance: .; CDR3nt: TGTGCCAGCAGTTACCCCCTCTACCTGACTTTCTTT; CDR3aa: CASSYPLYLTFF
v_gene: TRBV25-1; d_gene: .; j_gene: TRBJ1-1; abundance: .; CDR3nt: TGTGCCAGCAGTGAATTAGGGCAGGGGCTGAGCACTGAAGCTTTCTTT; CDR3aa: CASSELGQGLSTEAFF
v_gene: TRBV5-1; d_gene: .; j_gene: TRBJ1-1; abundance: .; CDR3nt: TGCGCCAGCAGCTCGAGGGACACCCCAATGAACACTGAAGCTTTCTTT; CDR3aa: CASSSRDTPMNTEAFF
v_gene: TRBV18; d_gene: .; j_gene: TRBJ1-2; abundance: .; CDR3nt: TGTGCCAGCTCACCATCCCGGGACCAGGGAGGCTATGGCTACACCTTC; CDR3aa: CASSPSRDQGGYGYTF
v_gene: TRBV19; d_gene: TRBD2; j_gene: TRBJ2-1; abundance: .; CDR3nt: TGTGCCAGTAGTATAACTCTAGCGGGAAGGCATGAGCAGTTCTTC; CDR3aa: CASSITLAGRHEQFF
v_gene: TRBV27; d_gene: TRBD1; j_gene: TRBJ2-7; abundance: .; CDR3nt: TGTGCCAGCAAGAAAAACCGGGACAGGGGTTACGAGCAGTACTTC; CDR3aa: CASKKNRDRGYEQYF
v_gene: TRBV4-3; d_gene: .; j_gene: TRBJ1-1; abundance: .; CDR3nt: TGCGCCAGCAGCCAAGACGCAGGGGAGGGCACTGAAGCTTTCTTT; CDR3aa: CASSQDAGEGTEAFF
v_gene: TRBV27; d_gene: .; j_gene: TRBJ2-7; abundance: once; CDR3nt: TGTGCCAGCAGTCCCACAGTTTCCTACGAGCAGTACTTC; CDR3aa: CASSPTVSYEQYF
v_gene: TRBV28; d_gene: .; j_gene: TRBJ1-2; abundance: .; CDR3nt: TGTGCCAGCAGTAACGACAGAAACTATGGCTACACCTTC; CDR3aa: CASSNDRNYGYTF
v_gene: TRBV4-3; d_gene: TRBD1; j_gene: TRBJ2-3; abundance: once; CDR3nt: TGCGCCAGCAGCCAACTCCAGGGGGCTGGAGATACGCAGTATTTT; CDR3aa: CASSQLQGAGDTQYF
v_gene: TRBV19; d_gene: .; j_gene: TRBJ1-2; abundance: .; CDR3nt: TGTGCCAGTACGCGCCGGGGATCGGGCTACACCTTC; CDR3aa: CASTRRGSGYTF
v_gene: TRBV2; d_gene: TRBD1; j_gene: TRBJ1-4; abundance: few; CDR3nt: TGTGCCAGCAGTCCACCCAGAAGGACAGGGAACGGAAAACTGTTTTTT; CDR3aa: CASSPPRRTGNGKLFF
v_gene: TRBV29-1; d_gene: .; j_gene: TRBJ1-1; abundance: once; CDR3nt: TGCAGCGTTATTACAGGGACGTATGAAGCTTTCTTT; CDR3aa: CSVITGTYEAFF
v_gene: TRBV18; d_gene: .; j_gene: TRBJ2-5; abundance: .; CDR3nt: TGTGCCAGCTCACGGACTGGAGAAGAGACCCAGTACTTC; CDR3aa: CASSRTGEETQYF